These T cell receptor beta chains were read from a single sample in a study of blood T cell repertoires in COVID-19. Assay: immunoSEQ multiplex PCR; the TCRdb copy retains only in-frame clones and omits some. The repertoire holds over 300,000 clones, almost 90% seen once, with 6% to 7.5% in the top ten. Sequenced input: peripheral blood. The receptor set was obtained from a man younger than 35 with active or convalescent COVID-19. The CDR3 runs from the conserved cysteine through the conserved F or W. The order of the fields is D gene, clone size, J gene, V gene, CDR3 length, CDR3 DNA, CDR3 protein. The D gene is left open where the match is weak. A clone size is listed for some rows: how often the clone was seen (once, few, many), or a class if it is expanded.

- - TRBJ2-7 TRBV7-2 16 TGTGCCAGCAGCCCCTCGCTAGCGACCTTCTCCTACGAGCAGTACTTC CASSPSLATFSYEQYF
- - TRBJ1-4 TRBV9 15 TGTGCCAGCAGCGAGGGGGGGACCACTAATGAAAAACTGTTTTTT CASSEGGTTNEKLFF
- - TRBJ2-5 TRBV29-1 11 TGCAGCGTTGAGGCTGCGGGGACCCAGTACTTC CSVEAAGTQYF
TRBD1 - TRBJ2-3 TRBV19 14 TGTGCCAGTACCCAGGGACAGGGGACAGATACGCAGTATTTT CASTQGQGTDTQYF
- - TRBJ2-3 TRBV24-1 15 TGTGCCACCAGTGATTCAGGCGAACGCACAGATACGCAGTATTTT CATSDSGERTDTQYF
- - TRBJ1-3 TRBV24-1 16 TGTGCCACCAGTGATTCGCGGGCCGGCCGACGAAACACCATATATTTT CATSDSRAGRRNTIYF
- - TRBJ2-7 TRBV7-2 15 TGTGCCAGCAGGGGTCCTAGCGCCCGATCGGGGGAGCAGTACTTC CASRGPSARSGEQYF
- - TRBJ1-1 TRBV12-3/TRBV12-4 12 TGTGCCAGCAACGCAGGGGCGGCCGAAGCTTTCTTT CASNAGAAEAFF
- - TRBJ1-3 TRBV6-5 16 TGTGCCAGCAGTTCTCCTCGCGGAGTGTCTGGAAACACCATATATTTT CASSSPRGVSGNTIYF
- - TRBJ1-1 TRBV6-2/TRBV6-3 14 TGTGCCAGCAGTTACGTACAGGTGGACACTGAAGCTTTCTTT CASSYVQVDTEAFF
- - TRBJ2-7 TRBV7-6 16 TGTGCCAGCAGCTTAGCGCAACTACGCTCTGGTGACGAGCAGTACTTC CASSLAQLRSGDEQYF
TRBD2 - TRBJ2-1 TRBV7-3 13 TGTGCCAGCAGCTTAGTCTCAGCGGGGGAGCAGTTCTTC CASSLVSAGEQFF
- - TRBJ1-6 TRBV4-1 15 TGCGCCAGCAGCCAAGTGCAGGCTTTAAATTCACCCCTCCACTTT CASSQVQALNSPLHF
TRBD2 - TRBJ2-5 TRBV14 14 TGTGCCAGCAGCTTAGCGGGATCGGGGGAGACCCAGTACTTC CASSLAGSGETQYF
- - TRBJ1-2 TRBV11-2 14 TGTGCCAGCAGCTTAGACCCACACGCCTATGGCTACACCTTC CASSLDPHAYGYTF
- - TRBJ1-2 TRBV12-3/TRBV12-4 12 TGTGCCAGCAGTTTAGAGCGGGCTGGCTACACCTTC CASSLERAGYTF
- - TRBJ2-1 TRBV9 15 TGTGCCAGCAGCGTAGGGGGCGGTCCTAACAATGAGCAGTTCTTC CASSVGGGPNNEQFF
- - TRBJ1-4 TRBV7-2 15 TGTGCCAGCAGCCAGGGACATTCAACTAATGAAAAACTGTTTTTT CASSQGHSTNEKLFF
TRBD1 - TRBJ2-3 TRBV7-3 18 TGTGCCAGCAGCTTAACCGGGACAGGGGAAGAACTCACAGATACGCAGTATTTT CASSLTGTGEELTDTQYF
- few TRBJ1-6 TRBV6-2/TRBV6-3 18 TGTGCCAGCAGTGATGTGTTCGACGGGAAGTTTTATAATTCACCCCTCCACTTT CASSDVFDGKFYNSPLHF
TRBD1 once TRBJ1-6 TRBV3-1/TRBV3-2 16 TGTGCCAGCAGCCAAAATCCAGGGGGATATAATTCACCCCTCCACTTT CASSQNPGGYNSPLHF
- - TRBJ2-7 TRBV6-5 15 TGTGCCAGCAGAACAGCCGGGACATCCCTCTACGAGCAGTACTTC CASRTAGTSLYEQYF
- - TRBJ2-7 TRBV28 13 TGTGCCAGCAGCCGACTCGACAGCTACGAGCAGTACTTC CASSRLDSYEQYF
- - TRBJ2-2 TRBV2 14 TGTGCCACCGAACGCGAGAGGGCCACCGGGGAGCTGTTTTTT CATERERATGELFF
- once TRBJ1-3 TRBV21-1 16 TGTGCCAGCACTAGACAGGAATCTTTCTCTGGAAACACCATATATTTT CASTRQESFSGNTIYF
- - TRBJ1-5 TRBV15 16 TGTGCCACCAGCAGAGTGGGGGGAAACGGCAATCAGCCCCAGCATTTT CATSRVGGNGNQPQHF
- few TRBJ2-1 TRBV6-1 16 TGTGCCAGCAGTGAATTTTGGGGGCGGTTGGGGAATGAGCAGTTCTTC CASSEFWGRLGNEQFF
- few TRBJ2-2 TRBV5-1 15 TGCGCCAGCAGCCGCGCATCCGCGAACACCGGGGAGCTGTTTTTT CASSRASANTGELFF
TRBD2 - TRBJ2-1 TRBV11-3 18 TGTGCCAGCAGCTTGGGGACTAGCGGGCACCTTAGGGCCAATGAGCAGTTCTTC CASSLGTSGHLRANEQFF
- - TRBJ2-3 TRBV5-1 17 TGCGCCAGCAGCTGGGGGAACAGCGGGACATCTACAGATACGCAGTATTTT CASSWGNSGTSTDTQYF
TRBD1 - TRBJ2-5 TRBV9 15 TGTGCCAGCAGCGTAGATTTGACAGGGGGAGAGACCCAGTACTTC CASSVDLTGGETQYF
TRBD1 few TRBJ1-4 TRBV19 14 TGTGCCAGCGAGAACAGGGGTAATAATGAAAAACTGTTTTTT CASENRGNNEKLFF
TRBD2 few TRBJ2-1 TRBV24-1 15 TGTGCCACCAGTGATCCTAGCGGCTCCTACAATGAGCAGTTCTTC CATSDPSGSYNEQFF
TRBD1 - TRBJ1-2 TRBV4-1 15 TGCGCCAGCAGCCCCGCGGACAGGGGAAACTATGGCTACACCTTC CASSPADRGNYGYTF